This TCR beta chain was identified during a study of blood T cell repertoires in COVID-19. Germline lookup yields CDR1 LGHDT and CDR2 YNNKEL (reference sequence). The CDR3 is 16 residues long. Germline trimming cut 2 bases from V and 5 bases from J; bases unmatched to any gene: 9. The assay was immunoSEQ multiplex PCR, and TCRdb's table has in-frame clones only and misses some. Of approximately 92,000 clones listed, 86% are singletons. Source material: peripheral blood. The receptor was derived from a woman aged 55-69 years in a cohort sampled during active or convalescent COVID-19. The genes are TRBV3-1 (or the pseudogene TRBV3-2) and TRBJ2-5, with 9 bases that match TRBD2. The CDR3 reads CASSQPPGLAMETQYF. The CDR3 DNA reads as TGTGCCAGCAGCCAACCCCCGGGACTAGCAATGGAGACCCAGTACTTC.